These 10 T cell receptor beta chains share one sample of origin, sequenced in a study of blood T cell repertoires in COVID-19. Profiling relied on immunoSEQ multiplex PCR, and the TCRdb table lists in-frame clones only, not all of them. The sample holds over 200,000 clones, around 90% seen once. The sample comprised peripheral blood. These receptors originate from a young woman who had recovered from COVID-19.

The V call is TRBV11-3, the J call TRBJ2-1; 10 bases are shared with TRBD2. V was pared by 2 bases and J by 7 bases, with 2 bases of the junction left unmatched. From germline, CDR1 is SGHNT and CDR2 YENEEA. The CDR3 loop spans 14 amino acids. The CDR3 sequence is CASSLKREGNEQFF. The DNA of the CDR3 is TGTGCCAGCAGCTTAAAGCGGGAGGGTAATGAGCAGTTCTTC.

The V and J genes are TRBV28 and TRBJ1-5; TRBD1 matches 10 bases. Looked up from germline, CDR1 is MDHEN and CDR2 is SYDVKM. This CDR3 is 15 amino acids long. V lost 5 bases, J lost 5 bases, and 6 bases stayed unmatched. Here the CDR3 DNA reads TGTGCCAGCAGTCGGAGACAGGGGGCCTATCAGCCCCAGCATTTT. Residues: CASSRRQGAYQPQHF.

The V gene is TRBV27, the J gene TRBJ2-2, with D unclear. This CDR3 is 12 amino acids long. Germline V gene data show CDR1 as MNHEY and CDR2 as SMNVEV (reference sequence). V was pared by 6 bases and J by 2 bases, with 4 bases between. CDR3 bases: TGTGCCAGCAGCCCTAACACCGGGGAGCTGTTTTTT. Translated: CASSPNTGELFF.

Only one count was recorded for this clone. The rearrangement joins TRBV7-6 to TRBJ2-3; 8 bases line up with TRBD2. Germline CDR1 and CDR2: SGHVS and FNYEAQ. The CDR3 extends over 17 amino acids. V shed 2 bases and J 1 base; nucleotides not matched to a gene: 8. CDR3 residues: CASSLLGREVGTDTQYF. The CDR3 DNA is TGTGCCAGCAGCTTATTAGGGCGGGAGGTCGGCACAGATACGCAGTATTTT. Full variable domain (rest looked up from reference TRBV7-6 and TRBJ2-3): GAGVSQSPRYKVTKRGQDVALRCDPISGHVSLYWYRQALGQGPEFLTYFNYEAQQDKSGLPNDRFSAERPEGSISTLTIQRTEQRDSAMYRCASSLLGREVGTDTQYFGPGTRLTVL.

The CDR3 is CASTRKVGGVGSYTF. DNA for the CDR3: TGTGCCAGCACCAGAAAGGTCGGCGGAGTCGGGAGCTACACCTTC. The chain links TRBV27 to TRBJ1-2; no definite D call. Germline V CDR1 and CDR2: MNHEY, SMNVEV (reference sequence). V lost 7 bases and J 9 bases, leaving 24 bases between the germline ends. The CDR3 is 15 residues long.

The gene calls are TRBV27 and TRBJ1-5; 9 nucleotides align to TRBD1. The CDR3 totals 15 residues. CDR1 and CDR2 (germline): MNHEY, SMNVEV (reference sequence). With V trimmed by 5 bases and J by 5 bases, 7 bases remained unmatched. The DNA for the CDR3 is TGTGCCAGCAGTCCCCGGACAGGGGCGGATCAGCCCCAGCATTTT. Translated, it gives CASSPRTGADQPQHF.

Regarding this clone: This specimen includes other DNA sequences encoding the same CDR3. The chain employs TRBV6-2 or TRBV6-3 and TRBJ1-1; D remains unclear. V was trimmed by 0 bases and J by 11 bases, leaving 7 bases between them. Germline CDR1 reads MNHEY; CDR2 reads SVGEGT. This CDR3 is 11 amino acids long. The CDR3 nucleotides read TGTGCCAGCAGTTACTCTCGGGAGGCTTTCTTT. Protein: CASSYSREAFF.

This chain uses TRBV29-1 with TRBJ2-3, with a tentative D call TRBD2 (5 bases). V lost 6 bases and J 5 bases, leaving 15 bases between the germline ends. The CDR3 contains 13 residues. Germline V gives CDR1 SQVTM, CDR2 ANQGSEA. CDR3 residues: CSVLSMRVDTQYF. Written as DNA, the CDR3 is TGCAGCGTCCTATCTATGAGGGTAGATACGCAGTATTTT.

This chain joins TRBV7-9 and TRBJ2-7; no reliable D call. Trimming took off 1 base at V and 2 bases at J, with 9 bases between the two ends. This CDR3 has 14 residues. Per the germline V gene, CDR1 is SEHNR and CDR2 is FQNEAQ (reference sequence). The CDR3 here is CASSLVGSTYEQYF. For the CDR3, the DNA is TGTGCCAGCAGCTTAGTTGGCTCGACCTACGAGCAGTACTTC.

The chain has TRBV3-1 (or the pseudogene TRBV3-2) and TRBJ2-7; the match to TRBD2 covers 7 bases. The germline gives CDR1 LGHDT, CDR2 YNNKEL (reference sequence). CDR3 length: 15 residues. The V segment lost 1 base and the J segment 3 bases; nucleotides outside the gene matches: 6. The DNA for the CDR3 is TGTGCCAGCAGCCAAGCCGGAAAGCGGGACTACGAGCAGTACTTC. Translated: CASSQAGKRDYEQYF.